These 12 T cell receptor beta chains originate from one sample sequenced in a study of shared clonotypes between healthy human individuals. The table came from immunoSEQ multiplex PCR; TCRdb's copy has only in-frame clones and leaves some out. The table shows some 500,000 clones, with 95% to 96% occurring only once. Material for sequencing was naive CD4+ T cells sorted from blood. Subset indicated: CD45RA+ positively selected. Every receptor here comes from a young woman in good health.

The chain uses TRBV6-1 and TRBJ2-7; D possibly uses TRBD1 or TRBD2 (6 bases each). The CDR3 is 14 amino acids. Germline V CDR1 and CDR2: MNHNS, SASEGT. V lost 2 bases, J lost 2 bases, and 10 bases lay in between. The CDR3 DNA is TGTGCCAGCAGTGAATCGCGGGACACCTACGAGCAGTACTTC. Residues: CASSESRDTYEQYF.

The V call is TRBV28, the J call TRBJ2-3; D is ambiguous. The CDR3 spans 17 residues. Germline assignment: CDR1 MDHEN and CDR2 SYDVKM. The germline V and J ends were trimmed by 7 bases and 0 bases, with 20 bases remaining between them. The DNA of the CDR3 is TGTGCCAGCATCACTGGGTCCTCTGGGGAAAGCACAGATACGCAGTATTTT. It yields the protein CASITGSSGESTDTQYF.

V is TRBV18 and J is TRBJ1-2; no definite D call. From germline, CDR1 is KGHSH and CDR2 LQKENI. CDR3 length: 13 amino acids. Trimming pared 3 bases from V and 8 bases from J, leaving 13 bases between. CDR3 region: CASSPEGLGGYTF. The CDR3 nucleotides read TGTGCCAGCTCACCGGAAGGGTTGGGCGGCTACACCTTC.

V is TRBV15 and J is TRBJ2-7, with 11 bases lining up with TRBD2. The CDR3 loop spans 17 amino acids. The J segment lost 0 bases and the V segment lost 0 bases, leaving 4 bases of the junction unmatched. The germline CDR1 and CDR2 sequences are LNHNV and YYDKDF (reference sequence). CDR3 loop: CATSRESSGRISYEQYF. Written as DNA, the CDR3 is TGTGCCACCAGCAGAGAATCTAGCGGGAGGATCTCCTACGAGCAGTACTTC.

The gene calls are TRBV5-1 and TRBJ1-1; no reliable D call. The CDR3 is 14 amino acids. The V end was cut by 0 bases, the J end by 3 bases, with 9 bases between. Germline loops: CDR1 SGHRS, CDR2 YFSETQ. The CDR3 spells CASSLGSKYTEAFF. The CDR3 nucleotides are TGCGCCAGCAGCTTGGGGAGTAAGTACACTGAAGCTTTCTTT. Full variable domain (remainder filled in from reference TRBV5-1 and TRBJ1-1): KAGVTQTPRYLIKTRGQQVTLSCSPISGHRSVSWYQQTPGQGLQFLFEYFSETQRNKGNFPGRFSGRQFSNSRSEMNVSTLELGDSALYLCASSLGSKYTEAFFGQGTRLTVV.

In this sample, this clone turned up once. The chain combines TRBV11-3 with TRBJ2-7; tentatively, D is TRBD1 or TRBD2 (6 bases each). The CDR3 is 14 residues long. The germline gives CDR1 SGHNT, CDR2 YENEEA. V was trimmed by 5 bases and J by 5 bases, leaving 16 bases between them. CDR3 sequence: CASSEQGGVDEQYF. In nucleotides, the CDR3 is TGTGCCAGCAGCGAACAGGGAGGAGTTGACGAGCAGTACTTC.

CDR3 sequence (DNA): TGTGCCAGCAGCCGGTCGGATGAGCAGTTCTTC. Translating gives CASSRSDEQFF. V usage is TRBV27 and J usage is TRBJ2-1; D gene unclear. Germline CDR1 and CDR2: MNHEY and SMNVEV (reference sequence). The length of the CDR3 is 11 residues. The V gene lost 6 bases and the J gene lost 8 bases, with 8 bases spanning the gap.

This clone is a singleton in its sample. V and J are TRBV25-1 and TRBJ1-2; D is possibly TRBD1 (5 bases). The V gene's germline CDR1 is MGHDK and CDR2 SYGVNS. The CDR3 consists of 14 residues. Trimming left V 3 bases short and J 6 bases short, with 14 bases between. CDR3 in amino acids: CASSDLKGTNGYTF. The DNA for the CDR3 is TGTGCCAGCAGTGACCTTAAGGGGACCAATGGCTACACCTTC.

This clone has a single count. CDR3 in amino acids: CASSPVKGYQPQHF. CDR3 sequence (DNA): TGTGCCAGCTCACCCGTAAAGGGCTATCAGCCCCAGCATTTT. V usage is TRBV18 and J usage is TRBJ1-5; no clear D gene. Germline CDR1 is KGHSH and CDR2 is LQKENI. CDR3 length: 14 amino acids. V lost 3 bases to trimming and J lost 5 bases, with 11 bases between them.

The V and J genes are TRBV5-4 and TRBJ1-4, with D unresolved. Germline V gives CDR1 SGHNT, CDR2 YYREEE (reference sequence). There are 15 residues in the CDR3. V lost 0 bases to trimming and J lost 8 bases, with 14 bases between them. The CDR3 DNA sequence: TGTGCCAGCAGCTTGGGCGTTGGGTTTGGGGAAAAACTGTTTTTT. Its translation: CASSLGVGFGEKLFF.

This chain links TRBV27 with TRBJ2-7; TRBD2 agrees at 13 bases. CDR3 length equals 18 residues. V dropped 3 bases and J dropped 0; count of bases not matched to a gene: 8. Germline CDR1 is MNHEY and CDR2 is SMNVEV (reference sequence). The CDR3 nucleotides are TGTGCCAGCAGTTTCGCGACTAGCGGGAGGTACGCCTCCTACGAGCAGTACTTC. This translates into CASSFATSGRYASYEQYF.

The chain recombines TRBV9 with TRBJ1-4; D unclear. Germline CDR1 reads SGDLS; CDR2 reads YYNGEE. CDR3 size: 15 residues. V lost 0 bases to trimming and J lost 3 bases, with 9 bases between them. CDR3 bases: TGTGCCAGCAGCGTAGGTGGCAGCGCTAATGAAAAACTGTTTTTT. Encoded protein: CASSVGGSANEKLFF.